The entry below gives a single T cell receptor beta chain sequence along with its context. The data were obtained in a study of blood T cell repertoires in COVID-19. Study-level background: T cells, B-cell-depleted T cells, or PBMCs provided the cDNA or gDNA that served as material.

The CDR3 is 14 amino acids. Germline V CDR1 and CDR2: SGHNT, YYREEE (reference sequence). Trimming removed 2 bases from V and 4 bases from J, with 12 bases in between. The table came from immunoSEQ multiplex PCR; TCRdb's copy has only in-frame clones and leaves some out. The profile shows roughly 140,000 clones, approximately 88% of them singletons. The receptor comes from a man in his 70s with acute or convalescent COVID-19. The specimen sequenced was peripheral blood. The chain recombines TRBV5-4 with TRBJ1-1, with D perhaps matching TRBD1 (6 bases). In DNA form, the CDR3 reads TGTGCCAGCAGCTTTACAGGGATTGTCACTGAAGCTTTCTTT. It encodes CASSFTGIVTEAFF.